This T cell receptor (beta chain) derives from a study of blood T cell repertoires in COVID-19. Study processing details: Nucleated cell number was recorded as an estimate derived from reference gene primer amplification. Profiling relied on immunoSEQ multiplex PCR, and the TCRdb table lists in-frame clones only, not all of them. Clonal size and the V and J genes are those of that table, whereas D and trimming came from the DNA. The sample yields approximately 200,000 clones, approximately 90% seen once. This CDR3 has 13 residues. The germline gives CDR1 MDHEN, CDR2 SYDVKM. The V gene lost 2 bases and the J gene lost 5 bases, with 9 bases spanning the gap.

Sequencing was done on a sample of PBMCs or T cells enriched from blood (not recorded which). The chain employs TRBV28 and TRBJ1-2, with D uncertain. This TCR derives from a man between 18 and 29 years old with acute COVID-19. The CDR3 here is CASSLEYSYGYTF. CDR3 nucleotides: TGTGCCAGCAGTTTAGAGTATAGTTATGGCTACACCTTC.